The 20 T cell receptor beta chains presented below share a single source sample, sequenced in a study of blood T cell repertoires in COVID-19. Sequencing used immunoSEQ multiplex PCR; TCRdb keeps in-frame clones, though not all of them. The table records about 260,000 clones, 84% of them present only once. What was sequenced was peripheral blood. The receptors were sampled from a woman in her thirties or forties who had recovered from COVID-19.

The chain combines TRBV30 with TRBJ1-5, with a tentative D call TRBD1 (6 bases). This CDR3 is built from 14 residues. V lost 2 bases, J lost 5 bases, and 13 bases lay in between. The germline V gene encodes CDR1 GTSNPN and CDR2 SVGIG (reference sequence). The CDR3 is CAWSRGTLDQPQHF. DNA of the CDR3: TGTGCCTGGAGTAGGGGGACGCTGGATCAGCCCCAGCATTTT. The whole variable domain, remainder taken from reference TRBV30 and TRBJ1-5, is SQTIHQWPATLVQPVGSPLSLECTVEGTSNPNLYWYRQAAGRGLQLLFYSVGIGQISSEVPQNLSASRPQDRQFILSSKKLLLSDSGFYLCAWSRGTLDQPQHFGDGTRLSIL.

J is TRBJ1-3 and V is TRBV2; 8 nucleotides line up with TRBD1. Germline-derived CDR1 and CDR2 are SNHLY and FYNNEI. This CDR3 has 15 amino acids. J lost 0 bases, V lost 4 bases, and 2 bases had no gene match. As DNA, the CDR3 is TGTGCCAGCAGTGTCGACAGGGGCTCTGGAAACACCATATATTTT. This codes for CASSVDRGSGNTIYF.

This rearrangement joins TRBV4-2 to TRBJ2-3; D unclear. The ends were cut back, 1 base at V and 2 bases at J, with 7 bases in the middle. In germline, CDR1 is LGHNA, CDR2 YNFKEQ. CDR3 size: 14 residues. This CDR3 is CASSQGPLTDTQYF. The CDR3 region has the DNA TGTGCCAGCAGCCAAGGCCCACTCACAGATACGCAGTATTTT.

The chain employs TRBV16 and TRBJ1-5; D is uncertain. Germline V gives CDR1 KGHSY, CDR2 FQNENV. Between the trimmed V and J ends, which lost 0 bases and 0 bases, there was a span of 9 bases. This CDR3 region has 16 residues. The CDR3 reads CASSQSGRYSNQPQHF. DNA of the CDR3: TGTGCCAGCAGCCAATCCGGGAGATATAGCAATCAGCCCCAGCATTTT.

V gene TRBV13 combines with J gene TRBJ2-1; TRBD2 matches 7 bases. Germline values: CDR1 PRHDT, CDR2 FYEKMQ (reference sequence). The length of the CDR3 is 15 residues. Germline trimming cut 5 bases from V and 8 bases from J; bases unmatched to any gene: 12. The CDR3 spells CASSRALTSEHEQFF. The CDR3 nucleotides are TGTGCCAGCAGCCGAGCACTAACTAGCGAGCATGAGCAGTTCTTC.

The table lists this clone with a few counts. The J gene is TRBJ1-2, the V gene TRBV5-1, with TRBD1 matching over 8 bases. The length of the CDR3 is 14 residues. V shed 4 bases, J shed 0 bases, and the junction held 2 bases outside the gene matches. Germline loops: CDR1 SGHRS, CDR2 YFSETQ. The CDR3 protein is CASSLGQANYGYTF. In nucleotides, the CDR3 is TGCGCCAGCAGCCTGGGACAGGCTAACTATGGCTACACCTTC.

The V call is TRBV19, the J call TRBJ2-5; TRBD2 matches 8 bases. The length of the CDR3 is 15 residues. The germline gives CDR1 LNHDA, CDR2 SQIVND (reference sequence). V lost 5 bases, J lost 2 bases, and 7 bases stayed unmatched. The CDR3 DNA reads as TGTGCCAGTAGTTCCTTAGCGGGGTCTCAAGAGACCCAGTACTTC. Translated, it gives CASSSLAGSQETQYF.

The J gene is TRBJ2-3, the V gene TRBV30, with D maybe TRBD2 (5 bases). The germline V gene has CDR1 GTSNPN and CDR2 SVGIG (reference sequence). V was pared by 2 bases and J by 1 base, with 13 bases between. This CDR3 contains 15 residues. This chain's CDR3 is CAWSRGLQGTDTQYF. The CDR3 bases are TGTGCCTGGAGTCGCGGACTGCAGGGCACAGATACGCAGTATTTT.

The chain combines TRBV18 with TRBJ2-1; tentative D call: TRBD1 (6 bases). Germline V gives CDR1 KGHSH, CDR2 LQKENI. Trimming removed 5 bases at V and 2 bases at J, with 10 bases between. The CDR3 consists of 14 residues. CDR3 bases: TGTGCCAGCTCATCGGGACAACCCTACAATGAGCAGTTCTTC. This sequence encodes CASSSGQPYNEQFF.

The chain couples TRBV3-1 (or the pseudogene TRBV3-2) to TRBJ1-3, with D uncertain. Per the germline V gene, CDR1 is LGHDT and CDR2 is YNNKEL (reference sequence). Trimming removed 5 bases at V and 5 bases at J, with 13 bases between. CDR3 length equals 14 residues. This CDR3 is CASSYPGSRNTIYF. CDR3 nucleotide sequence: TGTGCCAGCAGCTACCCAGGTTCGAGAAACACCATATATTTT.

CDR3 sequence: CSVAGQGDAEAFF. CDR3 bases: TGCAGCGTAGCGGGTCAAGGGGACGCTGAAGCTTTCTTT. The chain joins TRBV29-1 to TRBJ1-1, with a weak D call TRBD1 (5 bases). The V and J ends lost 6 bases and 6 bases respectively, with 17 bases between them. This CDR3 is 13 amino acids long. Germline CDR1 reads SQVTM; CDR2 reads ANQGSEA. Based on the CDR3 plus reference TRBV29-1 and TRBJ1-1, the full variable domain is SAVISQKPSRDICQRGTSLTIQCQVDSQVTMMFWYRQQPGQSLTLIATANQGSEATYESGFVIDKFPISRPNLTFSTLTVSNMSPEDSSIYLCSVAGQGDAEAFFGQGTRLTVV.

The CDR3 loop is CASSLRVFRSPLHF. The CDR3 bases are TGTGCCAGCAGTTTGAGGGTATTTCGCTCACCCCTCCACTTT. This chain uses TRBV28 with TRBJ1-6; no reliable D call. Trimming pared 3 bases from V and 10 bases from J, leaving 13 bases between. CDR3 length: 14 residues. The germline V gene encodes CDR1 MDHEN and CDR2 SYDVKM. The whole variable domain, remainder taken from reference TRBV28 and TRBJ1-6, is DVKVTQSSRYLVKRTGEKVFLECVQDMDHENMFWYRQDPGLGLRLIYFSYDVKMKEKGDIPEGYSVSREKKERFSLILESASTNQTSMYLCASSLRVFRSPLHFGNGTRLTVT.

V is TRBV6-6 and J is TRBJ1-1; no definite D call. The germline CDR1 and CDR2 sequences are MNHNY and SVGAGI (reference sequence). V gave up 5 bases and J gave up 2 bases, with 12 bases separating them. The CDR3 has 14 amino acids. The CDR3: CASSIMAVNTEAFF. CDR3 bases: TGTGCCAGCAGTATTATGGCGGTAAACACTGAAGCTTTCTTT.

This chain joins TRBV30 and TRBJ2-2; perhaps TRBD1 as D (6 bases). The CDR3 covers 14 residues. Per the germline V gene, CDR1 is GTSNPN and CDR2 is SVGIG (reference sequence). The V and J ends lost 3 bases and 1 base respectively, with 9 bases between them. DNA of the CDR3: TGTGCCTGGAGAACACAGGGGAACACCGGGGAGCTGTTTTTT. This gives the protein CAWRTQGNTGELFF.

The rearrangement links TRBV11-2 to TRBJ2-7; D may be TRBD2 (6 bases). The CDR3 runs to 13 residues. The germline V gene encodes CDR1 SGHAT and CDR2 FQNNGV. V lost 8 bases to trimming and J lost 3 bases, with 14 bases between them. This chain's CDR3 is CASRGTQSYEQYF. The CDR3 region has the DNA TGTGCCAGCCGCGGGACCCAGAGCTACGAGCAGTACTTC.

The chain uses TRBV6-5 and TRBJ2-1; 9 bases align to TRBD1. This CDR3 is built from 15 residues. The V gene's germline CDR1 is MNHEY and CDR2 SVGAGI. V lost 0 bases to trimming and J lost 15 bases; unmatched junction nucleotides: 12. In nucleotides, the CDR3 is TGTGCCAGCAGTTACTCCGGGACAGGGAGGACGTATTGGTTCTTC. Its translation: CASSYSGTGRTYWFF.

The rearrangement links TRBV2 to TRBJ2-1; 14 bases are a match to TRBD2. CDR3 length: 16 residues. J lost 0 bases, V lost 7 bases, and 2 bases had no gene match. Germline loops: CDR1 SNHLY, CDR2 FYNNEI. The CDR3 region has the DNA TGTGCCAGCAATGGACTAGCGGGGGGCTCCTACAATGAGCAGTTCTTC. The encoded protein is CASNGLAGGSYNEQFF.

The chain links TRBV5-6 to TRBJ2-7; TRBD1 might be the D (8 bases). Trimming left V 3 bases short and J 4 bases short, with 17 bases between. Germline CDR1 SGHDT, CDR2 YYEEEE. CDR3 length: 15 amino acids. CDR3 DNA sequence: TGTGCCAGCAGCTCGGGGGGACAGGTTTGGTACGAGCAGTACTTC. Translating gives CASSSGGQVWYEQYF.

The chain's CDR3 is CASSEERGGSYNEQFF. In DNA, the CDR3 is TGTGCCAGCAGTGAAGAGCGGGGGGGCTCCTACAATGAGCAGTTCTTC. V usage is TRBV2 and J usage is TRBJ2-1, with 10 bases fitting TRBD2. With V trimmed by 1 base and J by 0 bases, 0 bases remained unmatched. Germline loops: CDR1 SNHLY, CDR2 FYNNEI. The CDR3 consists of 16 residues.

The V call is TRBV24-1, the J call TRBJ1-2, with 8 nucleotides matching TRBD1. This CDR3 contains 16 residues. The ends lost 1 base at V and 4 bases at J; junction bases unmatched: 7. Germline values: CDR1 KGHDR, CDR2 SFDVKD. CDR3 coding DNA: TGTGCCACCAGTGATTTCCGGACAGGGACCCTCTATGGCTACACCTTC. Residues: CATSDFRTGTLYGYTF.